This T cell receptor (beta chain) was captured in a study of Graves' ophthalmopathy and Graves' hyperthyroidism. Germline V gene lookup returns CDR1 MNHEY and CDR2 SVGEGT. This CDR3 comprises 17 residues. V was cut by 5 bases and J by 2 bases, with 16 bases left in between. This clonotype appeared many times. Its antigen is unknown. The TCR beta CDR3 regions underwent amplification from RNA transcripts. HTBI primers served in a first-round RT-PCR, which a second-round multiplex PCR followed. TCRdb redid the calling of the multiplex PCR reads with MiXCR, one entry per CDR3 protein. The sample shows 300,000 to 400,000 distinct CDR3 sequences, roughly 15% of them seen only once. Regarding the study as a whole: A roughly 80% specificity and 87.88% sensitivity were achieved by a 13-signature model that separated ophthalmopathy from stable hyperthyroidism. Most thyroid clonotypes with frequency above 0.001 were detected in blood too.

PBMCs originated in 7.5 to 10 ml of fresh peripheral blood. The chain employs TRBV6-2 or TRBV6-3 and TRBJ1-6; possible D gene TRBD1, 5 bases. This clonotype originated in an adult man with Graves' ophthalmopathy. The sequencing sample was made of peripheral blood. The CDR3: CASSGTEGGAYNSPLHF. DNA for the CDR3: TGTGCCAGCAGTGGGACCGAAGGCGGTGCCTATAATTCACCCCTCCACTTT.